This T cell receptor beta chain was observed in a study of Ad26.COV2.S vaccination and SARS-CoV-2 variants. Study-level points and caveats: Total responses of T cells may have been underestimated by the analyses of TCR breadth and depth. In vaccinated individuals, spike-specific CD8+ and CD4+ T cell responses reportedly displayed substantial breadth.

Specified treatment: some 20 received Ad26.COV2.S at low or high dose, single or two shots; 5 received placebo; per-sample allocation not given. Day 63 following the first vaccine or placebo injection was when the samples were taken. The donor's status was that of an adult aged 18-55 years in Boston. Using immunoSEQ multiplex PCR, the repertoire was profiled, and TCRdb retains in-frame clones only, with some absent. The repertoire holds roughly 350,000 clones, with around 87% as singletons. The germline gives CDR1 MNHEY, CDR2 SVGAGI. The CDR3 contains 16 residues. Trimming took 0 bases from V and 4 from J; bases not matched to a gene: 7. For this clone: What it recognizes is unknown.

V usage is TRBV6-5 and J usage is TRBJ2-7, with 9 nucleotides matching TRBD2. Sequencing used peripheral blood, obtained in a trial of Ad26.COV2.S vaccine versus placebo. This TCR was sampled from a person aged 18-65 years who received the Ad26.COV2.S COVID-19 vaccine or a placebo. CDR3 nucleotides: TGTGCCAGCAGTTACTCGAGTGGGACTAGCACGTACGAGCAGTACTTC. Protein product: CASSYSSGTSTYEQYF.